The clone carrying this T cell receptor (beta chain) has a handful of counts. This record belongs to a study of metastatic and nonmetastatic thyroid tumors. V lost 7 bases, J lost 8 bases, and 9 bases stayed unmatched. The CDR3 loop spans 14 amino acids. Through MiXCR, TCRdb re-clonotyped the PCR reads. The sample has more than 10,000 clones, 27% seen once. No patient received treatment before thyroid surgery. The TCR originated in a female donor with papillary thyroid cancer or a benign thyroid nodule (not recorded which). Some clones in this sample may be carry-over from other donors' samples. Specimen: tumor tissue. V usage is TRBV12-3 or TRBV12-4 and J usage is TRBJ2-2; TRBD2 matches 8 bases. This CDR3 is CASIGGDPGGELFF. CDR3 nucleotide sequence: TGTGCCAGCATCGGGGGGGACCCCGGTGGGGAGCTGTTTTTT.